The 20 T cell receptor beta chains presented below share a single source sample, sequenced in a study of shared clonotypes between healthy human individuals. Method: immunoSEQ multiplex PCR; TCRdb's copy keeps in-frame clones and lacks some. This table has some 790,000 clones, roughly 72% appearing once. Sequences were obtained from memory CD4+ T cells sorted from blood. Noted subset: CD45RA-negative fraction. The receptor set was obtained from a woman in her 30s in good health.

This clone was detected only a few times. V is TRBV6-5 and J is TRBJ1-2; the D gene is possibly TRBD1 (5 bases). V was shortened by 2 bases and J by 0 bases, with 7 bases between the two germline ends. The length of the CDR3 is 14 residues. Germline V gives CDR1 MNHEY, CDR2 SVGAGI. CDR3 protein: CASSYRGSNYGYTF. CDR3 DNA sequence: TGTGCCAGCAGTTACAGGGGATCTAACTATGGCTACACCTTC.

Turning to this clone: This same CDR3 is encoded by further DNA sequences in the sample. CDR3 loop: CASGRGGANVLTF. The CDR3 DNA sequence: TGTGCCAGCGGAAGGGGTGGGGCCAACGTCCTGACTTTC. The J gene is TRBJ2-6, the V gene TRBV2; D may be TRBD1 (5 bases). Germline V gene lookup returns CDR1 SNHLY and CDR2 FYNNEI. The CDR3 consists of 13 residues. Trimming left V 8 bases short and J 3 bases short, with 8 bases between.

The CDR3 sequence: CASSQAHGGAEQYF. The CDR3 coding sequence is TGCGCCAGCAGCCAAGCCCATGGGGGGGCCGAGCAGTACTTC. The chain couples TRBV4-1 to TRBJ2-7, with D perhaps matching TRBD2 (7 bases). The V gene lost 1 base and the J gene lost 6 bases, with 13 bases spanning the gap. The CDR3 spans 14 residues. Per the germline V gene, CDR1 is MGHRA and CDR2 is YSYEKL.

This clone came up a few times. The V gene is TRBV5-1, the J gene TRBJ1-1; TRBD1 aligns across 8 bases. V was clipped by 4 bases and J by 6 bases; unmatched bases: 8. The germline V gene encodes CDR1 SGHRS and CDR2 YFSETQ. This CDR3 region has 14 residues. As DNA, the CDR3 is TGCGCCAGCAGCGTAGGGGACAGGCCGTCTGAAGCTTTCTTT. This gives the protein CASSVGDRPSEAFF.

V and J are TRBV30 and TRBJ1-5; D is undetermined. The CDR3 is 12 amino acids. CDR1 and CDR2 from the germline V gene are GTSNPN and SVGIG (reference sequence). V lost 0 bases, J lost 3 bases, and 3 bases lay in between. DNA for the CDR3: TGTGCCTGGAGTGTGGTCAATCAGCCCCAGCATTTT. This translates into CAWSVVNQPQHF.

This chain connects TRBV19 to TRBJ2-3, with 10 nucleotides matching TRBD2. The junction had 5 bases not matched to a gene; V was cut back by 4 bases and J by 4 bases. The CDR3 has 15 amino acids. Germline V lookup: CDR1 LNHDA, CDR2 SQIVND (reference sequence). CDR3 nucleotides: TGTGCCAGTAGTACCGGGACTAGCGCGTCAGATACGCAGTATTTT. It translates to CASSTGTSASDTQYF.

This clone has just a few counts. CDR3 region: CASSVGLSGANVLTF. The CDR3 DNA sequence: TGTGCCAGCAGCGTAGGCCTCTCTGGGGCCAACGTCCTGACTTTC. The chain employs TRBV9 and TRBJ2-6; D remains unclear. The V end was cut by 0 bases, the J end by 0 bases, with 4 bases between. In germline, CDR1 is SGDLS, CDR2 YYNGEE. This CDR3 contains 15 residues.

The V call is TRBV5-1, the J call TRBJ2-3, with TRBD2 identical over 15 bases. The CDR3 has 21 amino acids. V lost 3 bases to trimming and J lost 3 bases; unmatched junction nucleotides: 17. Germline V gives CDR1 SGHRS, CDR2 YFSETQ. CDR3 sequence: CASSSGTGLAGGRARTDTQYF. CDR3 DNA: TGCGCCAGCAGCTCAGGGACTGGACTAGCGGGAGGGAGAGCGCGTACAGATACGCAGTATTTT.

This chain connects TRBV30 to TRBJ1-5; 7 bases fit TRBD1. The CDR3 has 14 amino acids. The V segment lost 3 bases and the J segment 6 bases; nucleotides outside the gene matches: 8. Germline CDR1 is GTSNPN and CDR2 is SVGIG (reference sequence). CDR3 coding DNA: TGTGCCTGGAGCCACGACAGGGAGGCTCAGCCCCAGCATTTT. Translated: CAWSHDREAQPQHF.

This clone was detected once. This chain joins TRBV19 and TRBJ1-1; 9 nucleotides align to TRBD1. After removal of 6 bases from V and 0 bases from J, the junction contained 11 bases not matched to a gene. CDR1 is LNHDA, CDR2 SQIVND, per germline (reference sequence). The CDR3 extends over 17 amino acids. The CDR3 protein is CASRILTGGSMNTEAFF. CDR3 bases: TGTGCCAGTAGGATCCTAACAGGGGGCTCTATGAACACTGAAGCTTTCTTT. The variable domain in full, completed from reference TRBV19 and TRBJ1-1, reads DGGITQSPKYLFRKEGQNVTLSCEQNLNHDAMYWYRQDPGQGLRLIYYSQIVNDFQKGDIAEGYSVSREKKESFPLTVTSAQKNPTAFYLCASRILTGGSMNTEAFFGQGTRLTVV.

The gene calls are TRBV2 and TRBJ2-3, with TRBD2 matching over 8 bases. V was pared by 6 bases and J by 0 bases, with 5 bases of the junction left unmatched. Germline values: CDR1 SNHLY, CDR2 FYNNEI. CDR3 length equals 15 residues. As DNA, the CDR3 is TGTGCCAGCAGAGATAGCGGGGTTAGCACAGATACGCAGTATTTT. Its protein is CASRDSGVSTDTQYF.

The rearrangement links TRBV28 to TRBJ2-7; 7 bases fit TRBD1. The CDR3 spans 13 residues. The V and J ends lost 6 bases and 4 bases, in that order; junction bases with no gene match: 6. Germline CDR1 MDHEN, CDR2 SYDVKM. In DNA, the CDR3 is TGTGCCAGCAGGCAACAGGGGCAGTACGAGCAGTACTTC. The encoded protein is CASRQQGQYEQYF.

The chain links TRBV5-1 to TRBJ2-5; TRBD2 agrees at 10 bases. V was pared by 7 bases and J by 5 bases, with 5 bases of the junction left unmatched. Germline V CDR1 and CDR2: SGHRS, YFSETQ. The CDR3 loop spans 13 amino acids. Written as DNA, the CDR3 is TGCGCCAGCGTAGCGGGAGGAGGGGAGACCCAGTACTTC. This encodes CASVAGGGETQYF.

This clone was recorded once. The rearrangement links TRBV28 to TRBJ2-3; a weak D match, TRBD2 (5 bases). The CDR3 length is 15 residues. V was clipped by 5 bases and J by 0 bases, with 12 bases between them. Germline CDR1 and CDR2: MDHEN and SYDVKM. The CDR3 DNA follows: TGTGCCAGCAGTCGGACGGGATACAGCACAGATACGCAGTATTTT. Its translation: CASSRTGYSTDTQYF.

This clone was counted only a few times. This chain joins TRBV28 and TRBJ1-5; 9 bases line up with TRBD1. The V and J ends lost 3 bases and 5 bases, in that order; junction bases with no gene match: 8. The CDR3 length is 16 residues. The V gene's germline CDR1 is MDHEN and CDR2 SYDVKM. Here the CDR3 reads CASSFSTGGGYQPQHF. CDR3 coding DNA: TGTGCCAGCAGTTTCTCGACAGGGGGGGGTTATCAGCCCCAGCATTTT.

This rearrangement joins TRBV6-4 to TRBJ2-7; D possibly corresponds to TRBD1 (6 bases). The CDR3 length is 14 residues. V shed 6 bases and J shed 1 base, with 13 bases lying between them. Germline V gene data show CDR1 as MRHNA and CDR2 as SNTAGT. CDR3 loop: CASSVMDRSYEQYF. The CDR3 DNA reads as TGTGCCAGCAGCGTCATGGACAGATCCTACGAGCAGTACTTC.

This clone was detected a few times. The genes are TRBV10-3 and TRBJ1-1; D perhaps matches TRBD1 (5 bases). Looked up from germline, CDR1 is ENHRY and CDR2 is SYGVKD. V gave up 4 bases and J gave up 3 bases, with 12 bases separating them. The CDR3 contains 14 residues. DNA for the CDR3: TGTGCCATCAGTGTGGGTCCGGGGGACACTGAAGCTTTCTTT. Translating it yields CAISVGPGDTEAFF.

This chain connects TRBV18 to TRBJ2-1; 8 bases line up with TRBD2. Germline V gives CDR1 KGHSH, CDR2 LQKENI. The length of the CDR3 is 14 residues. Trimming took 3 bases from V and 7 from J; bases not matched to a gene: 5. The CDR3 spells CASSPPGGRNEQFF. CDR3 DNA sequence: TGTGCCAGCTCACCCCCGGGGGGGCGAAATGAGCAGTTCTTC.

This chain joins TRBV6-5 and TRBJ1-5, with TRBD1 as a possible D gene (6 bases). Trimming shortened V by 2 bases and J by 5 bases, and 10 bases separated the two germline ends. Germline-derived CDR1 and CDR2 are MNHEY and SVGAGI. The CDR3 consists of 14 residues. CDR3 region: CASSYTGGDQPQHF. CDR3 DNA: TGTGCCAGCAGTTACACCGGGGGCGATCAGCCCCAGCATTTT.

The chain is built from TRBV27 and TRBJ2-7; a possible D gene is TRBD1 (6 bases). This CDR3 comprises 12 residues. V lost 3 bases to trimming and J lost 7 bases, with 10 bases between them. The V gene's germline CDR1 is MNHEY and CDR2 SMNVEV (reference sequence). The CDR3 here is CASSLTQGEQYF. The CDR3 DNA is TGTGCCAGCAGTTTGACTCAGGGGGAGCAGTACTTC.